Following are 11 T cell receptor beta chains from one sample sequenced in a study of shared clonotypes between healthy human individuals. Libraries were prepared by immunoSEQ multiplex PCR; TCRdb keeps only in-frame clonotypes and omits some of them. Among 2 million to 2.5 million clones, just under 95% were seen once, and the ten largest hold approximately 0.4%. The sequenced sample consisted of naive CD4+ T cells from PBMCs. Described subset: CD45RA+ positively selected. The receptors derive from a man aged 18 to 29 in good health. Some clones in this sample may be carry-over from other donors' samples.

V and J are TRBV11-2 and TRBJ2-7; D unresolved. The CDR3 sequence is 15 residues long. Germline V gene data show CDR1 as SGHAT and CDR2 as FQNNGV. V gave up 1 base and J gave up 2 bases, with 12 bases separating them. CDR3 nucleotide sequence: TGTGCCAGCAGCTTAGTCGTGGCTACCACCTACGAGCAGTACTTC. Its translation: CASSLVVATTYEQYF.

The V gene is TRBV30, the J gene TRBJ1-5, with TRBD1 identical over 7 bases. The trim removed 3 bases at V and 2 bases at J, leaving 10 bases unmatched. CDR1 and CDR2 from the germline V gene are GTSNPN and SVGIG (reference sequence). The CDR3 has 16 residues. The CDR3 DNA sequence: TGTGCCTGGAGCACTAACACAGGGGTTGGCAATCAGCCCCAGCATTTT. It translates to CAWSTNTGVGNQPQHF.

This clone was seen only a few times. The chain uses TRBV7-9 and TRBJ1-2, with D uncertain. The CDR3 totals 12 residues. The V gene's germline CDR1 is SEHNR and CDR2 FQNEAQ (reference sequence). Trimming removed 3 bases at V and 7 bases at J, with 9 bases between. The CDR3 DNA reads as TGTGCCAGCAGCTTCGAAGGCCTTGGCTACACCTTC. It is translated as CASSFEGLGYTF.

The chain has TRBV5-1 and TRBJ2-1, with D perhaps given as TRBD1 or TRBD2 (5 bases each). Germline assignment: CDR1 SGHRS and CDR2 YFSETQ. Trimming pared 4 bases from V and 0 bases from J, leaving 11 bases between. The CDR3 contains 15 residues. Here the CDR3 DNA reads TGCGCCAGCAGCCGGGACCACAGCTCCTACAATGAGCAGTTCTTC. This codes for CASSRDHSSYNEQFF.

This rearrangement joins TRBV15 to TRBJ1-1; D possibly corresponds to TRBD1 (6 bases). Per the germline V gene, CDR1 is LNHNV and CDR2 is YYDKDF (reference sequence). The CDR3 extends over 13 amino acids. V shed 0 bases and J shed 12 bases, with 14 bases lying between them. CDR3 protein: CATSRDKPGVSFF. Here the CDR3 DNA reads TGTGCCACCAGCAGAGATAAGCCAGGGGTCTCTTTCTTT.

The chain is built from TRBV28 and TRBJ1-2; D perhaps matches TRBD1 (5 bases). The ends were cut back, 5 bases at V and 0 bases at J, with 16 bases in the middle. CDR3 length equals 16 residues. In germline, CDR1 is MDHEN, CDR2 SYDVKM. This CDR3 is CASSPLIDSTNYGYTF. The CDR3 DNA follows: TGTGCCAGCAGTCCCCTGATTGACAGTACTAACTATGGCTACACCTTC.

This clone occurred once. Other DNA sequences in this sample translate to the same CDR3. The V call is TRBV19, the J call TRBJ1-1; D unresolved. Germline-derived CDR1 and CDR2 are LNHDA and SQIVND (reference sequence). The V end was cut by 6 bases, the J end by 2 bases, with 7 bases between. The CDR3 has 12 residues. Written as DNA, the CDR3 is TGTGCCAGTAGGGGTAGAAACACTGAAGCTTTCTTT. It is translated as CASRGRNTEAFF.

DNA for the CDR3: TGTGCCAGCAGCTTAATCCCGACTAGCGGGAGTTACAATGAGCAGTTCTTC. This translates into CASSLIPTSGSYNEQFF. The chain uses TRBV7-3 and TRBJ2-1; 12 nucleotides match TRBD2. There are 17 residues in the CDR3. Germline-derived CDR1 and CDR2 are SGHTA and FQGTGA. Trimming cost V 1 base and J 4 bases; bases outside gene matches: 5.

The chain employs TRBV28 and TRBJ1-5; possibly TRBD1 for D (6 bases). Trimming removed 4 bases at V and 6 bases at J, with 16 bases between. CDR1 and CDR2 (germline): MDHEN, SYDVKM. This CDR3 comprises 15 residues. CDR3 DNA sequence: TGTGCCAGCAGTTCGAACAGGGCGAACGGTCAGCCCCAGCATTTT. It encodes CASSSNRANGQPQHF.

Turning to this clone: The same CDR3 also results from other DNA sequences found in this sample. This chain joins TRBV9 and TRBJ2-5, with unresolved D. The CDR3 has 14 amino acids. Germline V gene lookup returns CDR1 SGDLS and CDR2 YYNGEE. Trimming took off 2 bases at V and 1 base at J, with 9 bases between the two ends. The CDR3 sequence: CASSVGTAQETQYF. CDR3 DNA sequence: TGTGCCAGCAGCGTCGGCACCGCCCAAGAGACCCAGTACTTC.

The chain has TRBV7-2 and TRBJ2-7; maybe TRBD2 (6 bases). The CDR3 runs 16 residues. Germline V gene sequence: CDR1 SGHTA, CDR2 FQGNSA. V was pared by 4 bases and J by 1 base, with 17 bases between. As DNA, the CDR3 is TGTGCCAGCAGCTCGAACCCCCCCCGGGGGTCCTACGAGCAGTACTTC. Its protein product is CASSSNPPRGSYEQYF.